The sequence of this TCR beta chain was determined in a study of blood T cells in healthy people across ages. Study-level results: Strong correlation existed between TCR beta diversity and naive T cell percentage. PBMC samples, being unsorted, prevented any conclusive comparison of naive and antigen-experienced cells.

Germline loops: CDR1 SGHVS, CDR2 FNYEAQ. The CDR3 covers 14 residues. The ends were cut back, 1 base at V and 6 bases at J, with 9 bases in the middle. On this clonotype itself: What it recognizes is unknown.

Through a sample-barcoded 5' primer and a J-beta primer mix, a second PCR was run for roughly 7 to 12 cycles. Using its own MiXCR run on the 5' RACE reads, TCRdb lists one record per CDR3 protein. The profile covers hundreds of thousands of distinct CDR3 sequences, with about 26% appearing a single time and around 2.9% taken by the ten largest. This sample was also put to use in a study of T cells of mothers and their children.

The rearrangement uses TRBV7-6 and TRBJ2-2; D possibly corresponds to TRBD2 (6 bases). What was sequenced was blood. This receptor was identified in a boy between 10 and 17 years old in good health. The CDR3 bases are TGTGCCAGCAGCTTAGACCCGGGGGCCGGGGAGCTGTTTTTT. Translation gives CASSLDPGAGELFF. Based on the CDR3 plus reference TRBV7-6 and TRBJ2-2, the full variable domain is GAGVSQSPRYKVTKRGQDVALRCDPISGHVSLYWYRQALGQGPEFLTYFNYEAQQDKSGLPNDRFSAERPEGSISTLTIQRTEQRDSAMYRCASSLDPGAGELFFGEGSRLTVL.